These 17 T cell receptor beta chains were sequenced from one sample in a study of blood T cell repertoires in COVID-19. Data came from immunoSEQ multiplex PCR; TCRdb stores just in-frame clones and leaves some out. Of roughly 190,000 clones listed, 88% are singletons. Sequencing was done on a sample of peripheral blood. The receptors were gathered from a man aged 30 to 45 with acute or convalescent COVID-19.

The J gene is TRBJ2-5, the V gene TRBV7-9, with D tentatively TRBD2 (6 bases). Trimming shortened V by 2 bases and J by 5 bases, and 15 bases separated the two germline ends. The germline CDR1 and CDR2 sequences are SEHNR and FQNEAQ (reference sequence). The CDR3 is 15 residues long. The CDR3 protein is CASSLSGQARETQYF. CDR3 coding DNA: TGTGCCAGCAGCTTAAGCGGGCAAGCCAGGGAGACCCAGTACTTC.

J is TRBJ1-5 and V is TRBV6-4; no clear D. This CDR3 has 13 amino acids. Trimming stripped 5 bases from V and 7 bases from J, with 12 bases between. Germline V gene lookup returns CDR1 MRHNA and CDR2 SNTAGT. For the CDR3, the DNA is TGTGCCAGCAGTCCGACCGTGGGCCAGCCCCAGCATTTT. This translates into CASSPTVGQPQHF.

The chain joins TRBV6-5 to TRBJ1-2; D may be TRBD1 (6 bases). The V and J ends lost 1 base and 8 bases respectively, with 20 bases between them. Germline assignment: CDR1 MNHEY and CDR2 SVGAGI. The CDR3 loop spans 16 amino acids. The CDR3 coding sequence is TGTGCCAGCAGTTACTACGTGCGGGGGGCTAAAGGAGGCTACACCTTC. Protein: CASSYYVRGAKGGYTF.

This rearrangement joins TRBV11-3 to TRBJ2-1; a weak D match, TRBD1 (5 bases). The CDR3 is made up of 15 amino acids. The V and J ends lost 1 base and 0 bases respectively, with 7 bases between them. Germline V gene data show CDR1 as SGHNT and CDR2 as YENEEA. As DNA, the CDR3 is TGTGCCAGCAGCTTAGCTAGGGGCTCCTACAATGAGCAGTTCTTC. Translation: CASSLARGSYNEQFF.

CDR3 nucleotides: TGTGCCAGCAGCCAATTGACCGGGGAGCTGTTTTTT. The encoded protein is CASSQLTGELFF. The rearrangement links TRBV11-2 to TRBJ2-2, with D unclear. Germline values: CDR1 SGHAT, CDR2 FQNNGV. CDR3 length: 12 residues. V was trimmed by 5 bases and J by 5 bases, leaving 6 bases between them. Looking up the rest from reference TRBV11-2 and TRBJ2-2 gives the full variable domain: EAGVAQSPRYKIIEKRQSVAFWCNPISGHATLYWYQQILGQGPKLLIQFQNNGVVDDSQLPKDRFSAERLKGVDSTLKIQPAKLEDSAVYLCASSQLTGELFFGEGSRLTVL.

J is TRBJ2-7 and V is TRBV7-3, with 8 bases lining up with TRBD1. From germline, CDR1 is SGHTA and CDR2 FQGTGA. With V trimmed by 0 bases and J by 7 bases, 17 bases remained unmatched. This CDR3 comprises 18 residues. CDR3 in DNA: TGTGCCAGCAGCTTAACGCCGACCCTGGGACAGGCGGTTGGGGAGCAGTACTTC. This sequence encodes CASSLTPTLGQAVGEQYF.

The genes are TRBV11-2 and TRBJ2-5; no reliable D call. This CDR3 contains 13 residues. The germline V gene encodes CDR1 SGHAT and CDR2 FQNNGV. Trimming removed 1 base from V and 4 bases from J, with 7 bases in between. CDR3 loop: CASSLGPTETQYF. The CDR3 nucleotides read TGTGCCAGCAGCTTAGGGCCAACAGAGACCCAGTACTTC.

The rearrangement links TRBV27 to TRBJ1-1; D not certain. The CDR3 spans 14 residues. CDR1 and CDR2 from the germline V gene are MNHEY and SMNVEV (reference sequence). V lost 5 bases to trimming and J lost 3 bases, with 13 bases between them. Here the CDR3 DNA reads TGTGCCAGCAGTAACATTGTGAGGGACACTGAAGCTTTCTTT. This encodes CASSNIVRDTEAFF.

The chain has TRBV6-5 and TRBJ2-1; D uncertain. CDR3 length: 11 amino acids. Deletions cut 10 bases from V and 14 bases from J, with 18 bases between. CDR1 and CDR2 from the germline V gene are MNHEY and SVGAGI. The CDR3 nucleotides are TGTGCCACCGCCCGAGGTGGTAATAAGTTCTTC. It translates to CATARGGNKFF.

The chain is built from TRBV3-1 (or the pseudogene TRBV3-2) and TRBJ1-5; D not certain. Germline V gene data show CDR1 as LGHDT and CDR2 as YNNKEL (reference sequence). Trimming took 1 base from V and 6 from J, leaving 7 bases between them. The CDR3 has 13 residues. CDR3 region: CASSQGDSQPQHF. The CDR3 region has the DNA TGTGCCAGCAGCCAAGGAGATAGTCAGCCCCAGCATTTT.

CDR3 amino acids: CASSLLGTGGYGYTF. In nucleotides, the CDR3 is TGTGCCAGCAGCTTGTTGGGGACAGGGGGCTATGGCTACACCTTC. The genes are TRBV5-4 and TRBJ1-2; TRBD1 matches 11 bases. From germline, CDR1 is SGHNT and CDR2 YYREEE (reference sequence). The CDR3 length is 15 residues. Trimming took 1 base from V and 4 from J; bases not matched to a gene: 3.

V usage is TRBV18 and J usage is TRBJ1-6; 8 bases fit TRBD1. The ends lost 6 bases at V and 9 bases at J; junction bases unmatched: 7. The CDR3 extends over 14 amino acids. CDR1 and CDR2 (germline): KGHSH, LQKENI. The chain's CDR3 is CASSPDRGRSPLHF. CDR3 bases: TGTGCCAGCTCCCCAGACAGGGGACGTTCACCCCTCCACTTT.

The chain recombines TRBV7-3 with TRBJ2-3; D uncertain. With 4 bases removed from V and 1 base from J, the gap between germline ends came to 9 bases. The CDR3 loop spans 14 amino acids. The germline V gene encodes CDR1 SGHTA and CDR2 FQGTGA. CDR3: CASSSVQGTDTQYF. The CDR3 DNA is TGTGCCAGCAGCTCCGTCCAGGGCACAGATACGCAGTATTTT.

This chain uses TRBV28 with TRBJ1-5, with a tentative D call TRBD1 (5 bases). The CDR3 is made up of 15 amino acids. Germline lookup yields CDR1 MDHEN and CDR2 SYDVKM. Deletions cut 4 bases from V and 2 bases from J, with 12 bases between. CDR3 in DNA: TGTGCCAGCAGTTATTTGGTACAGGGCAATCAGCCCCAGCATTTT. Its translation: CASSYLVQGNQPQHF.

This clone was seen only a few times. The chain combines TRBV30 with TRBJ1-5; D perhaps matches TRBD1 (6 bases). The germline V gene has CDR1 GTSNPN and CDR2 SVGIG (reference sequence). Trimming removed 4 bases at V and 1 base at J, with 14 bases between. The CDR3 is 15 residues long. The CDR3 DNA reads as TGTGCCTGGACCCGCCAGGGGATAAGCAATCAGCCCCAGCATTTT. It codes for CAWTRQGISNQPQHF. Full variable domain (missing parts from reference TRBV30 and TRBJ1-5): SQTIHQWPATLVQPVGSPLSLECTVEGTSNPNLYWYRQAAGRGLQLLFYSVGIGQISSEVPQNLSASRPQDRQFILSSKKLLLSDSGFYLCAWTRQGISNQPQHFGDGTRLSIL.

The genes are TRBV6-5 and TRBJ1-6, with 9 bases that match TRBD1. The CDR3 is 14 amino acids. V gave up 7 bases and J gave up 9 bases; unmatched junction bases: 7. Germline assignment: CDR1 MNHEY and CDR2 SVGAGI. The CDR3 spells CASKWGQGGSPLHF. For the CDR3, the DNA is TGTGCCAGCAAATGGGGACAGGGAGGTTCACCCCTCCACTTT.

The chain's CDR3 is CASSPLQGRVWEQYF. The CDR3 DNA reads as TGTGCCAGCAGTCCATTACAGGGTCGCGTTTGGGAGCAGTACTTC. The genes are TRBV28 and TRBJ2-7; D is possibly TRBD1 (6 bases). The length of the CDR3 is 15 residues. CDR1 and CDR2 (germline): MDHEN, SYDVKM. Trimming left V 5 bases short and J 7 bases short, with 21 bases between.